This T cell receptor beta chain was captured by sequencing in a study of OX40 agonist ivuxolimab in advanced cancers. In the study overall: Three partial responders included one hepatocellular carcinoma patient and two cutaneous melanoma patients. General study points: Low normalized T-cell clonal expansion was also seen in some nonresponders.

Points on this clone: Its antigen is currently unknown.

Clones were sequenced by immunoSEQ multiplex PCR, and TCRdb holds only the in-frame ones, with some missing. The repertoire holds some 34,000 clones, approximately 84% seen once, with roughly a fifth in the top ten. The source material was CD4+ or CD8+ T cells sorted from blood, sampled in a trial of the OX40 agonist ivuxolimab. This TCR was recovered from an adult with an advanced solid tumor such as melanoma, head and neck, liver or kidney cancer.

CDR3 coding DNA: TGTGCCAGCAGTTACTCGGCAGCCTCCTATGGCTACACCTTC. Protein: CASSYSAASYGYTF. The chain is built from TRBV6-6 and TRBJ1-2; no reliable D call. The V end was cut by 0 bases, the J end by 4 bases, with 9 bases between. From germline, CDR1 is MNHNY and CDR2 SVGAGI (reference sequence). The CDR3 is made up of 14 amino acids.